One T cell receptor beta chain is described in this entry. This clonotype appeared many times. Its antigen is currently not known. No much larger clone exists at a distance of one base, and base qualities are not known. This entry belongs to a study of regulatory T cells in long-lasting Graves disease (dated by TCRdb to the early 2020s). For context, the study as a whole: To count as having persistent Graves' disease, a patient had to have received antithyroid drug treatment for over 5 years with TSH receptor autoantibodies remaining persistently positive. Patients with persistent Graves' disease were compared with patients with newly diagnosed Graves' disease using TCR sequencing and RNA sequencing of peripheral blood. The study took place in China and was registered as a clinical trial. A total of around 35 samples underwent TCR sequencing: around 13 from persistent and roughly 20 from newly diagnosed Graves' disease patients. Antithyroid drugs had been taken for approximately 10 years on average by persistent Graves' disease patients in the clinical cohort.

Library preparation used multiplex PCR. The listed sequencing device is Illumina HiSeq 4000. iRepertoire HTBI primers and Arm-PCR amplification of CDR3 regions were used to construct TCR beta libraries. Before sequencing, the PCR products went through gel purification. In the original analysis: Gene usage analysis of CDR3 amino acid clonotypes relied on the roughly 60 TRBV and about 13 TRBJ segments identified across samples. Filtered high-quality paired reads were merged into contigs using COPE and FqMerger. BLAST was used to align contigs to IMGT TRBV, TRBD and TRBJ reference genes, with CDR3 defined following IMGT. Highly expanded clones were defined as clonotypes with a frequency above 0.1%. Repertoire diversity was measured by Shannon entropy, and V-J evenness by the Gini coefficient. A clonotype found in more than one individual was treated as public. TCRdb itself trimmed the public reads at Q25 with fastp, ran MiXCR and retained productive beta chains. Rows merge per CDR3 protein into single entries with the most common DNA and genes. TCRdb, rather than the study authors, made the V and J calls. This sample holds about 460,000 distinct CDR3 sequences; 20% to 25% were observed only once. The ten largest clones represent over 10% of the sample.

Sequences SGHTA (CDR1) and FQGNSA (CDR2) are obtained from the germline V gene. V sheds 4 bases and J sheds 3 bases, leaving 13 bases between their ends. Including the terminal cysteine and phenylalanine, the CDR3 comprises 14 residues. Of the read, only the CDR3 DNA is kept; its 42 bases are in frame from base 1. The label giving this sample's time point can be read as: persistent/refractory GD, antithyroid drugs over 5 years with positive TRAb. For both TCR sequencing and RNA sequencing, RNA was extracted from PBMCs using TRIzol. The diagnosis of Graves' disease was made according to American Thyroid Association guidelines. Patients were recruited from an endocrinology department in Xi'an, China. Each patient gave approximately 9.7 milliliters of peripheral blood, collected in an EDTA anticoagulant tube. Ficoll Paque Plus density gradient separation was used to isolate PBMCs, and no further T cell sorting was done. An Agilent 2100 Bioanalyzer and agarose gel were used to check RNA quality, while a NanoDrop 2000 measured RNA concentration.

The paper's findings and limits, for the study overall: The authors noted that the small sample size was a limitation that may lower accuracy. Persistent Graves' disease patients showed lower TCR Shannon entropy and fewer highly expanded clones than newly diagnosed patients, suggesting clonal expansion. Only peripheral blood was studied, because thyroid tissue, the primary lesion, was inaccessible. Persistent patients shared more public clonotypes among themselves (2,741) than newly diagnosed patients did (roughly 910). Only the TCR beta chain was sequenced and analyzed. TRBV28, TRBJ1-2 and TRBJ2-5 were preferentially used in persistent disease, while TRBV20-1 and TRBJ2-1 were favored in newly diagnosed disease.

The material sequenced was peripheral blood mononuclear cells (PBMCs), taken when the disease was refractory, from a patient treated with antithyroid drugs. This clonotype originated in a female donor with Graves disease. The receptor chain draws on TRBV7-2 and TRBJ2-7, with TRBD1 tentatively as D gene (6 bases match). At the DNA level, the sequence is TGTGCCAGCAGCTCAAGGACAGATTACTACGAGCAGTACTTC. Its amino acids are CASSSRTDYYEQYF.